The source of this T cell receptor beta chain is a study of shared clonotypes between healthy human individuals. This table comes from immunoSEQ multiplex PCR, and its TCRdb copy is limited to in-frame clones, with some not included. The sample holds around 2,000,000 clones, roughly 95% seen once. Trimming removed 4 bases from V and 8 bases from J; junction bases left unmatched: 2. Germline V lookup: CDR1 SGHRS, CDR2 YFSETQ. This CDR3 spans 12 amino acids. The rearrangement links TRBV5-1 to TRBJ1-4; 7 nucleotides agree with TRBD1. The clonotype comes from a man aged 18 to 35 in good health. Sequences were obtained from naive CD4+ T cells sorted from blood. Subset given: CD45RA+ positively selected. The CDR3 region is CASSEQGEKLFF. Here the CDR3 DNA reads TGCGCCAGCAGCGAACAGGGGGAAAAACTGTTTTTT.